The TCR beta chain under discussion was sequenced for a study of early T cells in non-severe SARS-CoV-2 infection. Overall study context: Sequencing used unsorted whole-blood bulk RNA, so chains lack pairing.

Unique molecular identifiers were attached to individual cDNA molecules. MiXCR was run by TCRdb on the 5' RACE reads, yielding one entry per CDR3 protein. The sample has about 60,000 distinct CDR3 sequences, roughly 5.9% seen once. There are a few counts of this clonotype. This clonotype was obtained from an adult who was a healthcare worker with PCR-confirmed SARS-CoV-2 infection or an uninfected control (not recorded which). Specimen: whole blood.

The CDR3 here is CASRKGILGTEQFF. The CDR3 DNA sequence: TGTGCCAGCAGGAAGGGGATACTCGGGACCGAGCAGTTCTTC. The chain uses TRBV6-5 and TRBJ2-1; either TRBD1 or TRBD2 may fit D (5 bases each). Trimming took off 6 bases at V and 10 bases at J, with 19 bases between the two ends. The CDR3 totals 14 residues. From germline, CDR1 is MNHEY and CDR2 SVGAGI.